This T cell receptor (beta chain) was recovered during a study of T cells in Graves' hyperthyroidism and ophthalmopathy. Study-wide results and limits: Blood also contained most expanded thyroid clonotypes above 0.001.

Germline CDR1 SGHKS, CDR2 YYEKEE (reference sequence). The CDR3 length is 14 residues. V shed 1 base and J shed 3 bases, with 7 bases lying between them. It was RNA transcripts that yielded the amplified TCR beta CDR3 regions. In the first-round RT-PCR of the TCR CDR3, the HTBI primer set was used. TCRdb recomputed calls from the multiplex PCR reads with MiXCR, one row per CDR3 protein. The repertoire holds about 290,000 distinct CDR3 sequences, with more than 10% as singletons. In this sample, this clonotype turned up a few times. Its antigen is not known. The source is a woman between 25 and 40 years old with Graves' hyperthyroidism that later progressed to Graves' ophthalmopathy. J is TRBJ2-2 and V is TRBV5-5; D not resolved. Sequencing was done on a sample of blood. The CDR3 region has the DNA TGTGCCAGCAGCTTGTCGGTGGACACCGGGGAGCTGTTTTTT. It is translated as CASSLSVDTGELFF.